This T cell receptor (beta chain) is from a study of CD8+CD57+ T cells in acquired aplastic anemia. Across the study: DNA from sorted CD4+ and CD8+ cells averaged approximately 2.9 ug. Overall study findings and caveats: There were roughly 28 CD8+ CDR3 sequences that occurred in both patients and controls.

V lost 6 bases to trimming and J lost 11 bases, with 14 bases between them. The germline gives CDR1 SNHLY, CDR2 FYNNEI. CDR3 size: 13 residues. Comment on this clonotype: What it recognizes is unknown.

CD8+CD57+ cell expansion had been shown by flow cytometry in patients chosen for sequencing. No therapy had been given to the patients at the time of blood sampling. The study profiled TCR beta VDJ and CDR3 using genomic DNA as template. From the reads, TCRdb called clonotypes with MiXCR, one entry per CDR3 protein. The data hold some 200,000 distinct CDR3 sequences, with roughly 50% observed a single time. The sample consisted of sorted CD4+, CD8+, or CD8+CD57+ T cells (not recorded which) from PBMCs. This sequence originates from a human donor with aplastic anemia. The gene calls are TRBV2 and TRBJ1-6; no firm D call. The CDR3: CASSDEPGTPLHF. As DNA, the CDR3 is TGTGCCAGCAGCGACGAACCCGGGACACCCCTCCACTTT.